A selection of T cell receptor beta chains follows, all from one sample in a study of blood T cell repertoires in COVID-19. TCRdb's copy holds only in-frame clones and misses some; the assay was immunoSEQ multiplex PCR. The repertoire includes 150,000 to 200,000 clones, 90% to 95% of them detected once, and 2% sits in the top ten. The sequenced sample consisted of peripheral blood. These receptors came from a woman in her fifties or sixties with COVID-19, enrolled during active disease. CDR3s include the opening cysteine and the closing phenylalanine or tryptophan. A D gene is named only where the DNA matches it firmly. Some rows mark clone size as missing; the rest say once, few, many or name a class of expanded clone.

d_call	v_call	j_call	clone_size	cdr3_aa	cdr3_nt
TRBD1	TRBV30	TRBJ1-2	once	CAWSVLVRGGYTF	TGTGCCTGGAGTGTACTTGTCAGGGGGGGCTACACCTTC
-	TRBV5-4	TRBJ1-1	few	CASSSLAGGNTEAFF	TGTGCCAGCAGCTCCCTCGCCGGGGGGAACACTGAAGCTTTCTTT
-	TRBV6-5	TRBJ1-4	once	CASRPSRQANEKLFF	TGTGCCAGCAGACCTAGCCGACAGGCTAATGAAAAACTGTTTTTT
-	TRBV29-1	TRBJ2-6	-	CSVAQVGANVLTF	TGCAGCGTTGCACAGGTCGGGGCCAACGTCCTGACTTTC
-	TRBV29-1	TRBJ1-2	-	CSVEERNRNNYGYTF	TGCAGCGTTGAAGAAAGGAACAGGAATAACTATGGCTACACCTTC
-	TRBV27	TRBJ1-3	-	CASSYRAAGNTIYF	TGTGCCAGCAGTTACAGGGCGGCGGGAAACACCATATATTTT
-	TRBV3-1/TRBV3-2	TRBJ2-1	once	CASSQDFRGLLSDEQFF	TGTGCCAGCAGCCAAGATTTTCGCGGTCTCCTCTCGGATGAGCAGTTCTTC
-	TRBV9	TRBJ2-2	-	CASSPRTNTGELFF	TGTGCCAGCAGCCCCCGAACTAACACCGGGGAGCTGTTTTTT
TRBD2	TRBV19	TRBJ2-2	-	CASQAGAVFAGELFF	TGTGCCAGTCAAGCGGGGGCCGTTTTCGCCGGGGAGCTGTTTTTT
-	TRBV19	TRBJ2-7	-	CASSVPAGRTSSYEQYF	TGTGCCAGTAGCGTACCTGCGGGCAGGACGAGCTCCTACGAGCAGTACTTC
-	TRBV11-2	TRBJ2-3	-	CASSLSIRHGGRTDTQYF	TGTGCCAGCAGCTTATCGATTCGTCACGGGGGACGCACAGATACGCAGTATTTT
-	TRBV5-1	TRBJ1-1	-	CASSLTSRGLNTEAFF	TGCGCCAGCAGCTTGACCAGCCGTGGGCTGAACACTGAAGCTTTCTTT
-	TRBV6-5	TRBJ1-1	-	CASSPGTINTEAFF	TGTGCCAGCAGCCCCGGGACAATAAACACTGAAGCTTTCTTT
-	TRBV4-3	TRBJ2-6	-	CASSPSGAGANVLTF	TGCGCCAGCAGCCCCTCGGGGGCTGGGGCCAACGTCCTGACTTTC
TRBD1	TRBV7-3	TRBJ2-1	-	CASSTGTGAHEQFF	TGTGCCAGCAGCACCGGGACAGGGGCACATGAGCAGTTCTTC
-	TRBV7-9	TRBJ1-5	-	CASSLDGGQPQHF	TGTGCCAGCAGCTTAGATGGGGGGCAGCCCCAGCATTTT
-	TRBV7-2	TRBJ1-1	-	CASSTGAWMSNTEAFF	TGTGCCAGCAGCACAGGTGCGTGGATGTCGAACACTGAAGCTTTCTTT
-	TRBV11-3	TRBJ2-1	-	CASSLDRLNEQFF	TGTGCCAGCAGCTTAGATCGACTCAATGAGCAGTTCTTC
-	TRBV7-2	TRBJ1-5	-	CASSLGPRLDQPQHF	TGTGCCAGCAGCTTGGGGCCGCGTCTGGATCAGCCCCAGCATTTT
-	TRBV9	TRBJ1-5	once	CASSSRHSNQPQHF	TGTGCCAGCAGCTCCCGACACAGCAATCAGCCCCAGCATTTT
-	TRBV6-5	TRBJ1-1	-	CASSYGQGDRTEAFF	TGTGCCAGCAGTTACGGCCAGGGTGACCGCACTGAAGCTTTCTTT
-	TRBV29-1	TRBJ1-3	-	CSVDSNPGNTIYF	TGCAGCGTTGATAGCAACCCTGGAAACACCATATATTTT
TRBD1	TRBV19	TRBJ1-1	-	CASRTGVNTEAFF	TGTGCCAGCCGGACAGGGGTGAACACTGAAGCTTTCTTT
TRBD1	TRBV6-6	TRBJ1-2	once	CASTLYTGDGYTF	TGTGCCAGCACTCTATACACAGGGGATGGCTACACCTTC
TRBD1	TRBV30	TRBJ1-5	-	CAWSAGAGGYQPQHF	TGTGCCTGGAGTGCCGGGGCAGGGGGTTATCAGCCCCAGCATTTT
-	TRBV7-2	TRBJ2-2	-	CASSLVGLNTGELFF	TGTGCCAGCAGCCTCGTTGGACTAAACACCGGGGAGCTGTTTTTT
-	TRBV5-4	TRBJ2-3	-	CASSSRMTASTDTQYF	TGTGCCAGCAGCTCAAGAATGACAGCTAGCACAGATACGCAGTATTTT
-	TRBV18	TRBJ1-5	once	CASSRINQPQHF	TGTGCCAGCTCCAGGATCAATCAGCCCCAGCATTTT
TRBD2	TRBV5-4	TRBJ2-7	few	CASSPGTSGVSYEQYF	TGTGCCAGCAGCCCAGGGACTAGCGGGGTCTCCTACGAGCAGTACTTC
-	TRBV30	TRBJ2-5	-	CAWSTGLGGETQYF	TGTGCCTGGAGTACCGGACTCGGTGGAGAGACCCAGTACTTC
-	TRBV7-2	TRBJ1-4	once	CASSPSQGVLEKLFF	TGTGCCAGCAGCCCGTCACAGGGCGTACTTGAGAAACTGTTTTTT
-	TRBV9	TRBJ2-5	few	CASSVGEVGTQYF	TGTGCCAGCAGCGTAGGTGAGGTAGGGACCCAGTACTTC
-	TRBV4-3	TRBJ1-6	-	CASSQGHLNSPLHF	TGCGCCAGCAGCCAGGGACATTTAAATTCACCCCTCCACTTT
TRBD2	TRBV6-6	TRBJ2-7	-	CASRISGGASSYEQYF	TGTGCCAGCAGGATTAGCGGGGGGGCGAGCTCCTACGAGCAGTACTTC
TRBD1	TRBV6-5	TRBJ1-4	few	CASSYRDRVKKLFF	TGTGCCAGCAGTTATAGGGACAGGGTTAAAAAACTGTTTTTT
TRBD2	TRBV5-1	TRBJ2-3	-	CASSRTSGRADTQYF	TGCGCCAGCAGCAGAACTAGCGGGAGGGCAGATACGCAGTATTTT
-	TRBV11-3	TRBJ1-1	once	CASSFGTNTEAFF	TGTGCCAGCAGCTTCGGGACAAACACTGAAGCTTTCTTT
TRBD1	TRBV18	TRBJ1-1	-	CASSRRQAFQGDTEAFF	TGTGCCAGCTCACGTAGACAGGCCTTCCAGGGGGACACTGAAGCTTTCTTT
-	TRBV4-1	TRBJ1-1	-	CASSQTGNTEAFF	TGCGCCAGCAGCCAAACAGGGAACACTGAAGCTTTCTTT
TRBD1	TRBV5-1	TRBJ2-7	-	CASSFDRGKYEQYF	TGCGCCAGCAGCTTCGACAGGGGGAAATACGAGCAGTACTTC
TRBD2	TRBV5-1	TRBJ2-5	-	CASSLFAGGQETQYF	TGCGCCAGCAGCTTGTTTGCGGGGGGCCAAGAGACCCAGTACTTC
-	TRBV18	TRBJ1-2	-	CASSPQEDYGYTF	TGTGCCAGCTCACCCCAAGAGGACTATGGCTACACCTTC
-	TRBV30	TRBJ1-5	-	CAWKTGTPYQPQHF	TGTGCCTGGAAAACCGGGACACCCTATCAGCCCCAGCATTTT
-	TRBV5-1	TRBJ2-1	-	CASRDLVEQFF	TGCGCCAGCAGAGATTTAGTTGAGCAGTTCTTC
-	TRBV6-2/TRBV6-3	TRBJ2-7	-	CASSYYYEQYF	TGTGCCAGCAGTTATTACTACGAGCAGTACTTC
TRBD1	TRBV15	TRBJ2-3	-	CATSRSRDSPDTQYF	TGTGCCACCAGCAGATCCAGGGACAGCCCAGATACGCAGTATTTT
-	TRBV12-3/TRBV12-4	TRBJ1-1	-	CASKKQGGTEAFF	TGTGCCAGCAAGAAACAGGGCGGCACTGAAGCTTTCTTT
TRBD2	TRBV6-2/TRBV6-3	TRBJ2-3	-	CASSFLAGAFPDTQYF	TGTGCCAGCAGTTTCCTAGCGGGTGCCTTCCCAGATACGCAGTATTTT
TRBD1	TRBV11-2	TRBJ2-5	once	CASSLTGTGGIWETQYF	TGTGCCAGCAGCTTAACCGGGACAGGGGGGATCTGGGAGACCCAGTACTTC
TRBD2	TRBV7-9	TRBJ2-1	-	CASSQLAGGNNEQFF	TGTGCCAGCAGCCAACTAGCGGGGGGGAACAATGAGCAGTTCTTC
-	TRBV27	TRBJ1-4	-	CASSLGGSHEKLFF	TGTGCCAGCAGTTTAGGGGGGTCCCATGAAAAACTGTTTTTT
-	TRBV7-3	TRBJ1-3	once	CATFSGNTIYF	TGTGCCACCTTCTCTGGAAACACCATATATTTT
-	TRBV14	TRBJ1-6	-	CASSQGRWADPLHF	TGTGCCAGCAGCCAAGGCCGATGGGCAGACCCCCTCCACTTT
TRBD1	TRBV6-4	TRBJ1-1	-	CASRRDRQNTEAFF	TGTGCCAGCAGAAGGGACAGGCAGAACACTGAAGCTTTCTTT
TRBD1	TRBV18	TRBJ1-4	-	CASSEDRMEKLFF	TGTGCCAGCTCTGAGGACAGGATGGAAAAACTGTTTTTT
TRBD2	TRBV3-1/TRBV3-2	TRBJ2-1	-	CASSPQRGEQFF	TGTGCCAGCAGCCCCCAGCGGGGTGAGCAGTTCTTC
-	TRBV5-8	TRBJ2-1	-	CASSSYYPREQFF	TGTGCCAGCAGCTCATACTACCCTCGGGAGCAGTTCTTC
-	TRBV7-9	TRBJ2-3	once	CASSPTQGKGPDTQYF	TGTGCCAGCAGCCCCACCCAGGGGAAGGGCCCAGATACGCAGTATTTT
-	TRBV12-3/TRBV12-4	TRBJ1-2	once	CASSLDPLRGYTF	TGTGCCAGCAGTTTAGATCCGTTGCGGGGCTACACCTTC